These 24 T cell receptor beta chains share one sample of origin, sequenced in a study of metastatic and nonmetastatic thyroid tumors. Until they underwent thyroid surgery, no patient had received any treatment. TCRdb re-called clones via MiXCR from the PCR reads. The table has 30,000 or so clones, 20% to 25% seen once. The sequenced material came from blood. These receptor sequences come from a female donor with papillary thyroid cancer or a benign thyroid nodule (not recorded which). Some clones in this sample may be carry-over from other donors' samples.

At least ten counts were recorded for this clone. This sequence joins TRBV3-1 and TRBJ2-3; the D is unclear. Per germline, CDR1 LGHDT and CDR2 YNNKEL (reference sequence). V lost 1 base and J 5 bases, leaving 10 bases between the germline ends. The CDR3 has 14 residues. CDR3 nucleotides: TGTGCCAGCAGCCAAGGTCGGTCTGGAGATACGCAGTATTTT. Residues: CASSQGRSGDTQYF.

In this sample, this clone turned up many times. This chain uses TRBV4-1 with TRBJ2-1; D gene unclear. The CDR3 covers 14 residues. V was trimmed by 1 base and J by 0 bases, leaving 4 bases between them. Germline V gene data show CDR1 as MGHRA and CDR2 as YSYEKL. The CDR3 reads CASSQADSYNEQFF. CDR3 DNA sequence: TGCGCCAGCAGCCAAGCGGACTCCTACAATGAGCAGTTCTTC.

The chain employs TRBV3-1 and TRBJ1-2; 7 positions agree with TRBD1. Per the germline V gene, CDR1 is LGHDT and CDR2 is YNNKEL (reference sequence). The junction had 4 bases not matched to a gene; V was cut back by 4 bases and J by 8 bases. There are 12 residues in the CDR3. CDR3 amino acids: CASSPRGQGYTF. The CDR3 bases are TGTGCCAGCAGCCCCAGGGGACAGGGCTACACCTTC.

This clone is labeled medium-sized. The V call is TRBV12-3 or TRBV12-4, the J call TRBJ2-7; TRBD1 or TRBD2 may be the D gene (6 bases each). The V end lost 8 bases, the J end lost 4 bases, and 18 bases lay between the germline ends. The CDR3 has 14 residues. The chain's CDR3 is CASRRDSGAYEQYF. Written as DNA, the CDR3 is TGTGCCAGCCGAAGGGACTCAGGGGCTTACGAGCAGTACTTC.

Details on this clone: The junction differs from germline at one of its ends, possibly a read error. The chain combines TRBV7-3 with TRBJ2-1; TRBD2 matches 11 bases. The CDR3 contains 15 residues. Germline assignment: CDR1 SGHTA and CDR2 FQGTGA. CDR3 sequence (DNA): TGTGCCAGCATCTTACTAGCGGGAGATGGAAATGAGCAGTTCTTC. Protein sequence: CASILLAGDGNEQFF.

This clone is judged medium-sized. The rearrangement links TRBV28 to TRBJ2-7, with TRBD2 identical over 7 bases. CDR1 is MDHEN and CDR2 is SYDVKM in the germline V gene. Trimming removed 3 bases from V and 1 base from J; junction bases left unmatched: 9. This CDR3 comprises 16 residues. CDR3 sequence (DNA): TGTGCCAGCAGTTTTCATCTAGCGGCGCTTTCCTACGAGCAGTACTTC. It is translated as CASSFHLAALSYEQYF.

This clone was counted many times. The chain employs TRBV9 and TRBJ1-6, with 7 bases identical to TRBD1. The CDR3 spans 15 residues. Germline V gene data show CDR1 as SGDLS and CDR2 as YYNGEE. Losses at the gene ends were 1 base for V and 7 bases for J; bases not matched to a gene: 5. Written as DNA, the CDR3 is TGTGCCAGCAGCGTACGGGACAGCCTGAATTCACCCCTCCACTTT. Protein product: CASSVRDSLNSPLHF.

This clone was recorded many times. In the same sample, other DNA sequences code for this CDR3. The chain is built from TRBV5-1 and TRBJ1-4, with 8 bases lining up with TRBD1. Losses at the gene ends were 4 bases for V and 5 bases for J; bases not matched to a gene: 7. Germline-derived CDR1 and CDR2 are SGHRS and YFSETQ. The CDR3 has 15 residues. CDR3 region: CASSPGDRQNEKLFF. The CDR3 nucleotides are TGCGCCAGCAGCCCAGGGGACAGGCAAAATGAAAAACTGTTTTTT.

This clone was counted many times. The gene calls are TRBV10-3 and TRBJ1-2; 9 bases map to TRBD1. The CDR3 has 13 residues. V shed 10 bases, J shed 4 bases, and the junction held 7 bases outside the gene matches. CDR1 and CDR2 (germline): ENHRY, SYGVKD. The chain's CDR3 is CANGDREVYGYTF. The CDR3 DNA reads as TGTGCCAATGGGGACAGGGAGGTCTATGGCTACACCTTC.

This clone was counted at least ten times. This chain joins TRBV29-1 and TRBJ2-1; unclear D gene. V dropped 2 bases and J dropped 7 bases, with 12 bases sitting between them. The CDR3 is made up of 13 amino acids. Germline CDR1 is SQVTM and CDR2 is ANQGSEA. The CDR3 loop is CSVETSHINEQFF. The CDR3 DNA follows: TGCAGCGTTGAAACTTCCCATATAAATGAGCAGTTCTTC.

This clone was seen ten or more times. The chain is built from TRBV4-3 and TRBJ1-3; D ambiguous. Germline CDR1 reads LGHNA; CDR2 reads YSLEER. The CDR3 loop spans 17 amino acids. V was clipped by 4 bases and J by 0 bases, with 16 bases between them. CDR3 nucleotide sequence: TGCGCCAGCAGCCCAGATTACCCAGGCGTCTCTGGAAACACCATATATTTT. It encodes CASSPDYPGVSGNTIYF.

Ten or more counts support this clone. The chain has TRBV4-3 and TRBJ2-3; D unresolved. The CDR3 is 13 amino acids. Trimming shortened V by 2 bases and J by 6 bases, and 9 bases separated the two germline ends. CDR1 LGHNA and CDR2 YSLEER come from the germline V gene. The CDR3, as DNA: TGCGCCAGCAGCCAAAGGCTGGCGGATACGCAGTATTTT. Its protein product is CASSQRLADTQYF.

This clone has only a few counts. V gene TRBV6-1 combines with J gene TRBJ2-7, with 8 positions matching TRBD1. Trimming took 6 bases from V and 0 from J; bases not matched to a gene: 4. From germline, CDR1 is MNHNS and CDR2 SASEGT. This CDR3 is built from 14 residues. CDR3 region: CASRTDRASYEQYF. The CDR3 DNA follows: TGTGCCAGCAGGACGGACAGGGCCTCCTACGAGCAGTACTTC.

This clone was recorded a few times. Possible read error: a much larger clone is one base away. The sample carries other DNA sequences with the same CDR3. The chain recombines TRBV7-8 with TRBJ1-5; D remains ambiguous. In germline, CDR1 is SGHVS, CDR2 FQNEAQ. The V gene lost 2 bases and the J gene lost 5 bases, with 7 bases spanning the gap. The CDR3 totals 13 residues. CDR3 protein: CASSLRGYQPQHF. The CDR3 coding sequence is TGTGCCAGCAGCTTACGAGGTTATCAGCCCCAGCATTTT. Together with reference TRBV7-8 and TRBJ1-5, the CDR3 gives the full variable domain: GAGVSQSPRYKVAKRGQDVALRCDPISGHVSLFWYQQALGQGPEFLTYFQNEAQLDKSGLPSDRFFAERPEGSVSTLKIQRTQQEDSAVYLCASSLRGYQPQHFGDGTRLSIL.

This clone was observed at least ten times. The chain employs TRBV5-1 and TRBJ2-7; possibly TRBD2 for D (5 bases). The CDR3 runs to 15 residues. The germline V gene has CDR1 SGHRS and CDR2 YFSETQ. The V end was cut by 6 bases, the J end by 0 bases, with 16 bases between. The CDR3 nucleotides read TGCGCCAGCACCCCCGGGGTGGGGATCTCCTACGAGCAGTACTTC. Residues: CASTPGVGISYEQYF.

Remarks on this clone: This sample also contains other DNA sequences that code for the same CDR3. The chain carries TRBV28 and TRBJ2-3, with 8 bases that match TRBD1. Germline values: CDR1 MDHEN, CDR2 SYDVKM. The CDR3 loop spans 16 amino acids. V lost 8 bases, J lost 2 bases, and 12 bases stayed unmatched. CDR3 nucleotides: TGTGCCAGCGGGGGGACAGGTCTCAGCATCACAGATACGCAGTATTTT. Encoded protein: CASGGTGLSITDTQYF.

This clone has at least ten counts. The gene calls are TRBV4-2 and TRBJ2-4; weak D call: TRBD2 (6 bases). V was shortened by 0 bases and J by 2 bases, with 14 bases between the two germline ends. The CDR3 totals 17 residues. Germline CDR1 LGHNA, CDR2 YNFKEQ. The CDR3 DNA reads TGTGCCAGCAGCCAAGATCTGGCAGGGACTTCCAAAAACATTCAGTACTTC. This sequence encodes CASSQDLAGTSKNIQYF.

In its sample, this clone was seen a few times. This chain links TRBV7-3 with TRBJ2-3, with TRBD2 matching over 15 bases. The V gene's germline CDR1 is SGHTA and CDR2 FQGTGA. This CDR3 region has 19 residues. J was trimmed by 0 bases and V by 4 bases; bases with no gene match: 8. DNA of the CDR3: TGTGCCAGCAGCTACGGACTAGCGGGAGGGCCAACCAGCACAGATACGCAGTATTTT. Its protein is CASSYGLAGGPTSTDTQYF.

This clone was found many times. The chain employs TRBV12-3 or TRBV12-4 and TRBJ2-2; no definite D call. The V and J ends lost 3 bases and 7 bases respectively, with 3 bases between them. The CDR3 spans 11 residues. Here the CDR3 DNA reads TGTGCCAGCAGTTTTGGCGGGGAGCTGTTTTTT. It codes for CASSFGGELFF.

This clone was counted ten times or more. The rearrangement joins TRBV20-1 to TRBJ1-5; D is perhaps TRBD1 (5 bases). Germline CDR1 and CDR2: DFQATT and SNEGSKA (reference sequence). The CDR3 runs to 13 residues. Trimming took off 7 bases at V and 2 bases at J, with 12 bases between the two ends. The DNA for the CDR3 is TGCAGTGTACGGCAGGGTGGCAATCAGCCCCAGCATTTT. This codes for CSVRQGGNQPQHF.

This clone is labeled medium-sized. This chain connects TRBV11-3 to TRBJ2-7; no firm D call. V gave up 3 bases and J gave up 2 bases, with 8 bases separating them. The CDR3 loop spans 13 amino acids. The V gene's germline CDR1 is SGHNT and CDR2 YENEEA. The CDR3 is CASSFQVAYEQYF. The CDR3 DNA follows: TGTGCCAGCAGCTTCCAGGTTGCCTACGAGCAGTACTTC. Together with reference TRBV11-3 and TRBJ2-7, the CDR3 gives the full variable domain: EAGVVQSPRYKIIEKKQPVAFWCNPISGHNTLYWYLQNLGQGPELLIRYENEEAVDDSQLPKDRFSAERLKGVDSTLKIQPAELGDSAVYLCASSFQVAYEQYFGPGTRLTVT.

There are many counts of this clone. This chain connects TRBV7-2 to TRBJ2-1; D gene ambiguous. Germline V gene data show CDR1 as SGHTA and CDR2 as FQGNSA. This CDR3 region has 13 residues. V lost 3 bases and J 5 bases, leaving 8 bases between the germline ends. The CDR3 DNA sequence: TGTGCCAGCAGCTTGCTAGGAAACAATGAGCAGTTCTTC. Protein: CASSLLGNNEQFF.

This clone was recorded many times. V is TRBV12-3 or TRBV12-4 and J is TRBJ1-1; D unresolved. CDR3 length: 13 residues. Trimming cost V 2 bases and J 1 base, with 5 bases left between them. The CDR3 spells CASSLKANTEAFF. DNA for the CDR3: TGTGCCAGCAGTTTAAAGGCGAACACTGAAGCTTTCTTT.

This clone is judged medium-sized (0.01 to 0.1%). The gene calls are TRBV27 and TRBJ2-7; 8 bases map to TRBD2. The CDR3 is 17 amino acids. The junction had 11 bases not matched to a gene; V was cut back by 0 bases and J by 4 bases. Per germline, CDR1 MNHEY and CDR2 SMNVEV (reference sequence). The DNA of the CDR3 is TGTGCCAGCAGTTTATCGGTCGGGGGACTAGAGCTATACGAGCAGTACTTC. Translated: CASSLSVGGLELYEQYF.